This T cell receptor beta chain was retrieved from a study of Graves' ophthalmopathy and Graves' hyperthyroidism (dated by TCRdb to 2016 to 2018). Broadly, across the study: Peripheral blood samples were taken at the time of initial diagnosis, before any treatment was given. Following sample collection, hyperthyroidism patients were given methimazole at a starting dose of 30 mg daily, and ophthalmopathy patients were given high-dose intravenous methylprednisolone. In total, 135 blood samples were TCR-sequenced: 43 ophthalmopathy, 75 hyperthyroidism and some 17 hyperthyroidism-to-ophthalmopathy patients. To tell Graves' ophthalmopathy apart from Graves' hyperthyroidism, and to predict which patients would progress to ophthalmopathy, the study relied on TCR beta repertoire signatures. An independent validation cohort was composed of fewer than 20 hyperthyroidism patients and around 16 patients who later progressed from hyperthyroidism to ophthalmopathy. A discovery set of 95 to 100 patients (43 ophthalmopathy, under 65 stable hyperthyroidism) was enrolled to explore V-J signatures distinguishing ophthalmopathy from hyperthyroidism. In over 5 hyperthyroidism patients, the T-cell repertoire of thyroid tissue was compared with the T-cell repertoire of blood. Beyond this particular receptor, the publication reports: Among expanded thyroid clonotypes with frequency above 0.001, most also showed up in blood, which suggests that blood repertoires may reflect the thyroid immune response. In validation, the model predicted ophthalmopathy progression with 55% to 71% sensitivity and roughly 72% specificity; roughly eleven predicted patients were CT-confirmed with GO in a median of around 6 months. Ophthalmopathy was separated from stable hyperthyroidism by the 13-signature model with 85% to 90% sensitivity and approximately 84% specificity in cross-validation and with 80%/75% in the test set. No statistical method was used to predetermine the sample size, and group allocation was not hidden from the investigators.

The V and J ends are trimmed by 5 bases and 3 bases, leaving 11 bases between them. Counted from cysteine to phenylalanine, this CDR3 has 15 amino acids. The CDR3 DNA has 45 bases and is translated from base 1. Per the germline V gene (reference sequence), SEHNR is the CDR1 and FQNEAQ is the CDR2. Many counts were recorded for this clonotype. Its cognate antigen has yet to be identified. Within one base of it there is no much larger clone, and no base qualities were kept. TCR beta CDR3 regions were amplified from RNA transcripts for repertoire sequencing. The first round was an RT-PCR using HTBI primers with the Qiagen OneStep RT-PCR kit, and this first round was followed by a second-round multiplex PCR, then size selection and purification. Sequencing of the libraries was carried out on an Illumina HiSeq2000 in paired-end mode with 100 bp reads. Per the authors' processing: Reads were processed with SOAPnuke, discarding reads with adapters, uncalled bases, mean Phred below 15, or no exact constant-primer or identifier match. COPE v1.2.5 was used to merge the high-quality paired reads. Clonotypes were defined as unique nucleotide sequences and were aligned to IMGT TRB V, D and J references using MiTCR v1.1. The analysis was limited to V-J combinations with a frequency above 0.0001, which together covered 99.2% of the repertoires. For each V-J combination, a TCR clonal expansion and chaos score was defined as F50 clonal expansion divided by the chaos observed in the TCRdist matrix. Welch's t-statistics and random forest were used to narrow the features down to around 12 V-J combinations, which were then fed into a naive Bayes classifier. The similarity between thyroid and blood repertoires was quantified using the Morisita-Horn index. TCRdb trimmed the raw reads at Q25, called clones with MiXCR and kept productive beta chains. Each CDR3 protein appears once, grouped with its most common genes and DNA. TCRdb's processing, not the authors', yielded these V and J calls. The sample table lists about 640,000 distinct CDR3 sequences, more than 40% of them with a count of one. In total, the top ten clones hold more than 2.5% of the sample.

Ophthalmopathy patients were characterized by moderately to severely active disease, a Clinical Activity Score of at least 3, a NOSPECS grade of at least 4, and a disease duration under 3 months. Anyone with other autoimmune diseases, uncontrolled infections, pregnancy or lactation was excluded from the study. Clinical symptoms, serum thyroxine, TRAb, thyroid ultrasound and orbital computed tomography were used for diagnosis. Using Ficoll-Paque density gradient centrifugation, PBMCs were isolated from 10 ml of fresh peripheral blood. Trizol reagent was used to extract the total RNA, and its quality was then checked on an Agilent 2100 Bioanalyzer.

The receptor was isolated from an adult man with Graves' ophthalmopathy. What was sequenced was peripheral blood. The sequence joins TRBV7-9 to TRBJ1-6, with a weak D call of TRBD1 (6 bases match). The CDR3 sequence is CASSPKQGYNSPLHF. The nucleotide sequence is given as TGTGCCAGCAGCCCGAAACAGGGCTATAATTCACCCCTCCACTTT.